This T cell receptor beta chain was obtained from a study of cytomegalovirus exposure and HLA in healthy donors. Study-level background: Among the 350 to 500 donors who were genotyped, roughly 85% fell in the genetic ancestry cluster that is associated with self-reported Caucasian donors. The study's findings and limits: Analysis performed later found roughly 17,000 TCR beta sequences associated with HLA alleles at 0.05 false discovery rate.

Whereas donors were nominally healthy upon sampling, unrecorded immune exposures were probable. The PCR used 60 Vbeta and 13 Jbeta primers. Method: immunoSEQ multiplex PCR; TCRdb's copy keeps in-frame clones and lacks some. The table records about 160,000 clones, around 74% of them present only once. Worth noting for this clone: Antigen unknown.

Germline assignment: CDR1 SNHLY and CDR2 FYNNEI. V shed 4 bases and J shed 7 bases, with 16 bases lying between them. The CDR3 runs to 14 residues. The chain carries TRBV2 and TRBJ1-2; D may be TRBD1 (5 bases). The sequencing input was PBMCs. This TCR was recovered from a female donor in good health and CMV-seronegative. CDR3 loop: CASSAGVGFGGYTF. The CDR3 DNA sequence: TGTGCCAGCAGTGCGGGGGTAGGCTTCGGTGGCTACACCTTC.